The clone carrying this T cell receptor (beta chain) was counted only a few times. Its matching antigen is unknown. The CDR3 contains 16 residues. The V end was cut by 0 bases, the J end by 0 bases, with 11 bases between. Germline loops: CDR1 LGHNA, CDR2 YNFKEQ. This specimen comes from a study of PD-1 blockade in mismatch repair-deficient tumors. Study overall: Patients had 12 mismatch repair-deficient cancer types and were previously treated and progressing.

Study-level findings and limits: Rapid post-treatment expansion, then contraction, generally preceding radiologic response, marked tumor-resident clones.

Method: immunoSEQ multiplex PCR; TCRdb's copy keeps in-frame clones and lacks some. The sample has about 84,000 clones; more than 65% are singletons. The source of this sequence is an adult with mismatch repair-deficient cancer. This chain connects TRBV4-2 to TRBJ1-2; unclear D gene. The sequencing used peripheral blood, collected 12 weeks after starting pembrolizumab. The chain's CDR3 is CASSQDWTEANYGYTF. The CDR3 DNA reads TGTGCCAGCAGCCAAGACTGGACCGAGGCTAACTATGGCTACACCTTC.